These 13 T cell receptor beta chains were sequenced from one sample in a study of monozygotic twins with inflammatory bowel disease. Reprocessing the 5' RACE reads, TCRdb reports a single entry for every CDR3 protein and omits DNA. The table for this sample gives around 450,000 distinct CDR3 sequences. The sequencing sample was made of blood. These TCRs come from a human donor with ulcerative colitis or Crohn's disease, or a healthy co-twin of an affected twin (not recorded which).

This chain uses TRBV5-1 with TRBJ2-7; without DNA, the TCRdb call of TRBD2 cannot be checked. CDR1 is SGHRS and CDR2 is YFSETQ in the germline V gene. The CDR3 has 14 amino acids. CDR3 in amino acids: CASSLTLGGYEQYF.

The chain joins TRBV7-7 to TRBJ2-5; the D gene TCRdb calls, TRBD1, cannot be checked with no DNA. Germline CDR1 and CDR2: SSHAT and FNYEAQ (reference sequence). CDR3 length: 17 residues. The CDR3 loop is CASSSVPGTGRKETQYF.

The V and J genes are TRBV7-8 and TRBJ2-7; TCRdb gives TRBD2 as the D gene, but with no DNA this cannot be confirmed. The CDR3 covers 15 residues. CDR1 SGHVS and CDR2 FQNEAQ come from the germline V gene. The CDR3 here is CASSLEGGDFYEQYF.

The V gene is TRBV10-3, the J gene TRBJ2-1. Germline values: CDR1 ENHRY, CDR2 SYGVKD. The CDR3 consists of 13 residues. This CDR3 reads CAISEQSYNEQFF.

V gene TRBV10-3 combines with J gene TRBJ2-5; the TRBD1 assignment by TCRdb is unverifiable without DNA. Germline V gene sequence: CDR1 ENHRY, CDR2 SYGVKD. CDR3 length: 15 residues. CDR3 loop: CAISKNVGPQETQYF.

The chain links TRBV20-1 to TRBJ2-6. The CDR3 is made up of 13 amino acids. From germline, CDR1 is DFQATT and CDR2 SNEGSKA (reference sequence). Here the CDR3 reads CSARTSGANVLTF.

The rearrangement uses TRBV29-1 and TRBJ2-1; absent DNA, TCRdb's TRBD2 call cannot be checked. CDR1 and CDR2 (germline): SQVTM, ANQGSEA. This CDR3 has 12 amino acids. Here the CDR3 reads CSGGGTYNEQFF.

The V gene is TRBV5-8, the J gene TRBJ2-7; TCRdb's assignment of TRBD2 cannot be checked, as there is no DNA. Germline CDR1 reads SGHTS; CDR2 reads YDEGEE. This CDR3 has 14 amino acids. The CDR3 here is CASSPQGLSYEQYF.

This chain joins TRBV4-3 and TRBJ2-3; TCRdb picks TRBD2, but there is no DNA to check that call. This CDR3 has 15 residues. CDR1 is LGHNA, CDR2 YSLEER, per germline. Here the CDR3 reads CASSPSGAGVDTQYF.

J is TRBJ1-1 and V is TRBV6-5; the D call from TCRdb, TRBD1, cannot be confirmed without DNA. The CDR3 contains 17 residues. Germline V lookup: CDR1 MNHEY, CDR2 SVGAGI. This CDR3 is CASSYSTGGSLATEAFF.

The chain couples TRBV12-3 or TRBV12-4 to TRBJ2-3; checking the TCRdb D call of TRBD1 is not possible without DNA. The CDR3 runs to 15 residues. CDR3 in amino acids: CASSPNRVVTDTQYF.

The chain joins TRBV12-3 or TRBV12-4 to TRBJ1-5; the D call of TRBD1 rests on TCRdb alone, since no DNA is present to check it. This CDR3 has 14 residues. The CDR3 spells CASSPGQASLIQHF.

The chain couples TRBV12-3 or TRBV12-4 to TRBJ2-6; TCRdb lists TRBD1, though no DNA is available to test this call. The CDR3 consists of 16 residues. CDR3 loop: CATYPSGGSGANVLTF.